The entry below gives a single T cell receptor (beta chain) sequence along with its context. This sample was included in a study of blood T cell repertoires in COVID-19. Only in-frame clones appear in the TCRdb table, and some are missing; sequencing was by immunoSEQ multiplex PCR. The table has approximately 96,000 clones, over 70% seen once. The germline CDR1 and CDR2 sequences are SGDLS and YYNGEE. This CDR3 is built from 15 residues. The V end lost 4 bases, the J end lost 10 bases, and 18 bases lay between the germline ends. The chain combines TRBV9 with TRBJ1-6; D gene unclear. The TCR originated in an elderly woman with acute or convalescent COVID-19. Sequencing was done on a sample of peripheral blood. CDR3 nucleotides: TGTGCCAGCAGCCCCCGGAAGGACCCGGGGTCACCCCTCCACTTT. It specifies CASSPRKDPGSPLHF.